These 5 T cell receptor beta chains were sequenced from one sample in a study of beta chain features in type 1 diabetes. Overall study findings and caveats: Patients with Type 1 diabetes showed moderately but significantly shorter TCRB CDR3s in all four CD4+ subsets.

The antigens for these receptors are not known. The whole isolated RNA underwent reverse transcription, so sequencing captured expressed TCRB transcripts. Only in-frame clones appear in the TCRdb table, and some are missing; sequencing was by immunoSEQ multiplex PCR. The sample includes about 47,000 clones, around 45% of them seen just once. What was sequenced was stem cell memory CD4+ T cells from blood. The receptors here all came from a man younger than 40 with type 1 diabetes.

The chain has TRBV2 and TRBJ2-3; 8 bases are shared with TRBD1. The CDR3 sequence is 14 residues long. V dropped 4 bases and J dropped 3; count of bases not matched to a gene: 3. The V gene's germline CDR1 is SNHLY and CDR2 FYNNEI. The DNA of the CDR3 is TGTGCCAGCAGTGCCCGGACAGGGACAGATACGCAGTATTTT. It specifies CASSARTGTDTQYF.

The rearrangement links TRBV19 to TRBJ1-5, with a possible D match to TRBD1 (6 bases). V gave up 5 bases and J gave up 6 bases, with 11 bases separating them. This CDR3 spans 13 amino acids. The germline CDR1 and CDR2 sequences are LNHDA and SQIVND (reference sequence). CDR3: CASSAGVTQPQHF. CDR3 in DNA: TGTGCCAGTAGTGCAGGGGTGACTCAGCCCCAGCATTTT.

In this sample, this clone turned up a few times. The chain combines TRBV7-2 with TRBJ2-1; 12 bases line up with TRBD2. The J segment lost 7 bases and the V segment lost 2 bases, leaving 9 bases of the junction unmatched. Germline V gives CDR1 SGHTA, CDR2 FQGNSA. The CDR3 length is 17 residues. The CDR3 nucleotides are TGTGCCAGCAGCTTACTAGCGGGAGGGCCCTCCGTGAATGAGCAGTTCTTC. It translates to CASSLLAGGPSVNEQFF.

J is TRBJ2-7 and V is TRBV5-1; possibly TRBD1 for D (6 bases). The CDR3 runs to 14 residues. Germline values: CDR1 SGHRS, CDR2 YFSETQ. Trimming cost V 4 bases and J 2 bases, with 13 bases left between them. CDR3 sequence: CASSRDMGPYEQYF. CDR3 nucleotides: TGCGCCAGCAGCCGGGACATGGGACCCTACGAGCAGTACTTC.

The chain has TRBV5-1 and TRBJ2-1; D may be TRBD2 (5 bases). The CDR3 sequence is 16 residues long. CDR1 and CDR2 from the germline V gene are SGHRS and YFSETQ. V gave up 2 bases and J gave up 7 bases, with 19 bases separating them. The CDR3 DNA follows: TGCGCCAGCAGCTTCGGTCCACTAGGCGGTTTGAATGAGCAGTTCTTC. This gives the protein CASSFGPLGGLNEQFF.